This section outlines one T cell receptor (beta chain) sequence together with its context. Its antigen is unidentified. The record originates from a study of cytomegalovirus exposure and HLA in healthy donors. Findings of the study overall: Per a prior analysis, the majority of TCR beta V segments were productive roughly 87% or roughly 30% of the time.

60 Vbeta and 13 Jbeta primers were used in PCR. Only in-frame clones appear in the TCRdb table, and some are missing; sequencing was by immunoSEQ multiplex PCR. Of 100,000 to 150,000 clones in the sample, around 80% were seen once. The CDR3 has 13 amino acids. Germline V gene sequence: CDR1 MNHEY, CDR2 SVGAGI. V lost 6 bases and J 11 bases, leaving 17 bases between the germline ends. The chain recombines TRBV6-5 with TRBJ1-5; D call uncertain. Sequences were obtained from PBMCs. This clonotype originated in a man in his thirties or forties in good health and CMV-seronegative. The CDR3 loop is CASRQNVVTAQHF. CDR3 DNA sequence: TGTGCCAGCAGACAGAACGTGGTTACGGCCCAGCATTTT.